One and the same sample provided the 21 T cell receptor beta chains below, sequenced in a study of cytomegalovirus exposure and HLA in healthy donors. PCR primers comprised 60 Vbeta and 13 Jbeta primers. The assay was immunoSEQ multiplex PCR, and TCRdb's table has in-frame clones only and misses some. The sample holds roughly 120,000 clones, roughly 82% seen once. Sequencing was done on a sample of PBMCs. Receptors were obtained from a human donor in good health.

The rearrangement links TRBV19 to TRBJ1-5; D possibly corresponds to TRBD1 (6 bases). With 8 bases removed from V and 4 bases from J, the gap between germline ends came to 12 bases. This CDR3 contains 13 residues. CDR1 and CDR2 (germline): LNHDA, SQIVND (reference sequence). The CDR3 spells CASSGQSNQPQHF. The CDR3 nucleotides are TGTGCCAGTTCCGGACAGTCTAATCAGCCCCAGCATTTT. Full variable domain (remainder filled in from reference TRBV19 and TRBJ1-5): DGGITQSPKYLFRKEGQNVTLSCEQNLNHDAMYWYRQDPGQGLRLIYYSQIVNDFQKGDIAEGYSVSREKKESFPLTVTSAQKNPTAFYLCASSGQSNQPQHFGDGTRLSIL.

The gene calls are TRBV4-1 and TRBJ2-4; 8 nucleotides align to TRBD2. The ends lost 0 bases at V and 0 bases at J; junction bases unmatched: 7. CDR1 and CDR2 from the germline V gene are MGHRA and YSYEKL. This CDR3 region has 18 residues. The CDR3 nucleotides read TGCGCCAGCAGCCAAGACGGGAGAACTAGCGGAGCCAAAAACATTCAGTACTTC. Its protein is CASSQDGRTSGAKNIQYF.

The chain combines TRBV5-1 with TRBJ2-3; possible D gene TRBD2, 5 bases. Germline V gene data show CDR1 as SGHRS and CDR2 as YFSETQ. V was pared by 0 bases and J by 2 bases, with 13 bases between. CDR3 length: 16 amino acids. Here the CDR3 reads CASSLGGNPATDTQYF. The CDR3 DNA is TGCGCCAGCAGCTTGGGAGGGAATCCCGCCACAGATACGCAGTATTTT.

The rearrangement links TRBV19 to TRBJ1-4; D unclear. V was cut by 5 bases and J by 7 bases, with 11 bases left in between. The V gene's germline CDR1 is LNHDA and CDR2 SQIVND (reference sequence). The CDR3 sequence is 13 residues long. The CDR3 sequence is CASSWAGGEKLFF. CDR3 in DNA: TGTGCCAGTAGTTGGGCGGGCGGTGAAAAACTGTTTTTT.

V is TRBV21-1 and J is TRBJ2-7; no check of the table's D call, TRBD2, against the DNA was made. TRBV21-1 is a listed pseudogene. The CDR3 is made up of 17 amino acids. The CDR3 loop reads CASSNRLRLADYYEQYF. CDR3 nucleotide sequence: TGTGCCAGCAGCAACCGCCTCCGGCTAGCCGACTACTACGAGCAGTACTTC.

J is TRBJ2-7 and V is TRBV28; 9 bases align to TRBD2. Germline V gene data show CDR1 as MDHEN and CDR2 as SYDVKM. Trimming cost V 6 bases and J 4 bases; bases outside gene matches: 13. CDR3 length: 16 amino acids. CDR3 DNA: TGTGCCAGCAGCCGCTCGACTAGCGGAGGTCGATACGAGCAGTACTTC. As protein: CASSRSTSGGRYEQYF.

V is TRBV5-1 and J is TRBJ1-1; TRBD1 agrees at 8 bases. Germline V gene lookup returns CDR1 SGHRS and CDR2 YFSETQ. V lost 7 bases and J lost 4; bases outside the gene matches: 6. CDR3 length: 13 amino acids. This chain's CDR3 is CASGYGQGTEAFF. The CDR3 DNA is TGCGCCAGCGGATACGGACAGGGCACTGAAGCTTTCTTT. Full variable domain (rest looked up from reference TRBV5-1 and TRBJ1-1): KAGVTQTPRYLIKTRGQQVTLSCSPISGHRSVSWYQQTPGQGLQFLFEYFSETQRNKGNFPGRFSGRQFSNSRSEMNVSTLELGDSALYLCASGYGQGTEAFFGQGTRLTVV.

The V gene is TRBV5-1, the J gene TRBJ1-3; 9 bases align to TRBD1. CDR3 length: 16 residues. The V gene's germline CDR1 is SGHRS and CDR2 YFSETQ. Trimming at V came to 4 bases and at J to 4 bases, leaving 9 bases not matched to a gene. In nucleotides, the CDR3 is TGCGCCAGCAGCACAGCCGGGACAGGGTCCGGAAACACCATATATTTT. The encoded protein is CASSTAGTGSGNTIYF.

The chain recombines TRBV5-1 with TRBJ1-4; D not certain. CDR3 length equals 14 residues. Trimming left V 3 bases short and J 7 bases short, with 13 bases between. Germline V gene data show CDR1 as SGHRS and CDR2 as YFSETQ. CDR3 nucleotides: TGCGCCAGCAGCTCTAGACCAGCGAGTGAAAAACTGTTTTTT. Encoded protein: CASSSRPASEKLFF.

The CDR3 nucleotides are TGCGCCAGCAGCTTACAGGGGGGGGCCGACGGCTACACCTTC. This gives the protein CASSLQGGADGYTF. The chain carries TRBV5-1 and TRBJ1-2, with 8 bases matching TRBD1. Per the germline V gene, CDR1 is SGHRS and CDR2 is YFSETQ. V lost 2 bases and J lost 8; bases outside the gene matches: 8. The CDR3 is 14 residues long. The variable domain in full, completed from reference TRBV5-1 and TRBJ1-2, reads KAGVTQTPRYLIKTRGQQVTLSCSPISGHRSVSWYQQTPGQGLQFLFEYFSETQRNKGNFPGRFSGRQFSNSRSEMNVSTLELGDSALYLCASSLQGGADGYTFGSGTRLTVV.

The rearrangement links TRBV5-6 to TRBJ2-7, with 12 bases lining up with TRBD1. CDR1 SGHDT and CDR2 YYEEEE come from the germline V gene. The junction had 10 bases not matched to a gene; V was cut back by 4 bases and J by 5 bases. The CDR3 contains 16 residues. The CDR3 reads CASSPTGTGGLNEQYF. As DNA, the CDR3 is TGTGCCAGCAGCCCCACCGGGACAGGGGGCCTCAACGAGCAGTACTTC.

The V and J genes are TRBV18 and TRBJ1-4; D remains unclear. CDR3 length equals 15 residues. The V and J ends lost 1 base and 8 bases respectively, with 14 bases between them. The germline V gene has CDR1 KGHSH and CDR2 LQKENI. Written as DNA, the CDR3 is TGTGCCAGCTCACCACGAGAACCTACCCGGGAAAAACTGTTTTTT. Its translation is CASSPREPTREKLFF. Using reference TRBV18 and TRBJ1-4 for the parts outside the CDR3, the full variable domain is NAGVMQNPRHLVRRRGQEARLRCSPMKGHSHVYWYRQLPEEGLKFMVYLQKENIIDESGMPKERFSAEFPKEGPSILRIQQVVRGDSAAYFCASSPREPTREKLFFGSGTQLSVL.

This rearrangement joins TRBV30 to TRBJ2-1; 13 nucleotides line up with TRBD2. V lost 3 bases, J lost 4 bases, and 9 bases stayed unmatched. The CDR3 has 17 residues. The germline gives CDR1 GTSNPN, CDR2 SVGIG (reference sequence). CDR3 region: CAWRSTSGRLGYNEQFF. The CDR3 coding sequence is TGTGCCTGGAGATCGACTAGCGGGAGGCTAGGTTACAATGAGCAGTTCTTC.

This clone was counted a few times. The chain is built from TRBV11-2 and TRBJ2-1; the match to TRBD2 covers 8 bases. The germline gives CDR1 SGHAT, CDR2 FQNNGV. J was trimmed by 12 bases and V by 3 bases; bases with no gene match: 10. The CDR3 is made up of 14 amino acids. The CDR3 reads CASSFGTRNLVQFF. CDR3 sequence (DNA): TGTGCCAGCAGCTTCGGGACTAGAAATTTAGTGCAGTTCTTC. The whole variable domain, remainder taken from reference TRBV11-2 and TRBJ2-1, is EAGVAQSPRYKIIEKRQSVAFWCNPISGHATLYWYQQILGQGPKLLIQFQNNGVVDDSQLPKDRFSAERLKGVDSTLKIQPAKLEDSAVYLCASSFGTRNLVQFFGPGTRLTVL.

V gene TRBV21-1 combines with J gene TRBJ2-1; the table gives TRBD2 as D, unverified against the DNA. TRBV21-1 is flagged as a pseudogene. The CDR3 has 21 amino acids. The chain's CDR3 is CASSNVTSGRASLSSYNEQFF. DNA of the CDR3: TGTGCCAGCAGCAACGTGACTAGCGGGAGGGCCTCCTTGAGCTCCTACAATGAGCAGTTCTTC.

V is TRBV2 and J is TRBJ2-1; 7 bases are shared with TRBD2. The CDR3 is 15 residues long. Germline loops: CDR1 SNHLY, CDR2 FYNNEI. V lost 2 bases, J lost 6 bases, and 7 bases stayed unmatched. The CDR3 here is CASSELIAGANEQFF. For the CDR3, the DNA is TGTGCCAGCAGTGAATTAATAGCGGGCGCCAATGAGCAGTTCTTC. The full variable domain, its missing parts supplied by reference TRBV2 and TRBJ2-1, is EPEVTQTPSHQVTQMGQEVILRCVPISNHLYFYWYRQILGQKVEFLVSFYNNEISEKSEIFDDQFSVERPDGSNFTLKIRSTKLEDSAMYFCASSELIAGANEQFFGPGTRLTVL.

V usage is TRBV5-6 and J usage is TRBJ2-1, with a possible D match to TRBD2 (5 bases). The CDR3 length is 18 residues. V lost 0 bases to trimming and J lost 3 bases, with 19 bases between them. Germline CDR1 is SGHDT and CDR2 is YYEEEE. CDR3 loop: CASSLGSRGPESYNEQFF. The CDR3 DNA reads TGTGCCAGCAGCTTGGGATCGAGAGGGCCGGAGAGCTACAATGAGCAGTTCTTC.

The chain joins TRBV21-1 to TRBJ1-6. TRBV21-1 is described as a pseudogene. This CDR3 has 15 amino acids. CDR3 DNA: TGTGCCAGCAGCAAACGGTGGGGGGATAATTCACCCCTCCACTTT. This sequence encodes CASSKRWGDNSPLHF.

This clone was found a few times. The chain joins TRBV25-1 to TRBJ2-2; possible D gene TRBD2, 5 bases. V gave up 3 bases and J gave up 4 bases, with 15 bases separating them. The CDR3 is made up of 16 amino acids. Looked up from germline, CDR1 is MGHDK and CDR2 is SYGVNS. In DNA form, the CDR3 reads TGTGCCAGCAGTGATGGAGGCAGGCCTCCCACCGGGGAGCTGTTTTTT. It codes for CASSDGGRPPTGELFF.

The chain has TRBV19 and TRBJ1-3, with D maybe TRBD1 (5 bases). In germline, CDR1 is LNHDA, CDR2 SQIVND (reference sequence). The CDR3 extends over 17 amino acids. V was trimmed by 0 bases and J by 9 bases, leaving 21 bases between them. CDR3 DNA: TGTGCCAGTAGTATAGATGGGCACAGCCACCCTGGGGCCACCATATATTTT. This codes for CASSIDGHSHPGATIYF. Full variable domain (rest looked up from reference TRBV19 and TRBJ1-3): DGGITQSPKYLFRKEGQNVTLSCEQNLNHDAMYWYRQDPGQGLRLIYYSQIVNDFQKGDIAEGYSVSREKKESFPLTVTSAQKNPTAFYLCASSIDGHSHPGATIYFGEGSWLTVV.

The chain has TRBV30 and TRBJ2-5, with D possibly matching TRBD2 (6 bases). Germline CDR1 and CDR2: GTSNPN and SVGIG (reference sequence). This CDR3 comprises 15 residues. The V end lost 3 bases, the J end lost 4 bases, and 18 bases lay between the germline ends. CDR3 DNA sequence: TGTGCCTGGAGCTCGGGACTCCGACTGGGAGAGACCCAGTACTTC. Translation gives CAWSSGLRLGETQYF.